Following are 26 T cell receptor beta chains from one sample sequenced in a study of human T cells and chemical hapten exposure. In TCRdb, the RACE reads were re-called with MiXCR into one record per CDR3 protein. The sample lists roughly 260,000 distinct CDR3 sequences, 7% to 10% occurring once. As for time point: pre-sensitization, week 0. Treatment meaning: therapeutic diphenylcyclopropenone sensitization with weekly scalp DPC. This specimen was whole blood, taken in connection with sensitization to the hapten diphenylcyclopropenone (DPC). Receptors were obtained from a woman in her forties with alopecia areata. Some clones in this sample may be carry-over from other donors' samples.

This clonotype has only a few counts. The gene calls are TRBV28 and TRBJ2-7, with D unresolved. In germline, CDR1 is MDHEN, CDR2 SYDVKM. There are 14 residues in the CDR3. V shed 2 bases and J shed 0 bases, with 8 bases lying between them. The CDR3 DNA follows: TGTGCCAGCAGTTTAGGGGAAGTCTCCTACGAGCAGTACTTC. This sequence encodes CASSLGEVSYEQYF.

The gene calls are TRBV5-1 and TRBJ2-3, with D unclear. Trimming took off 4 bases at V and 4 bases at J, with 10 bases between the two ends. The CDR3 is 13 amino acids. In germline, CDR1 is SGHRS, CDR2 YFSETQ. The CDR3 reads CASSEGPADTQYF. The DNA of the CDR3 is TGCGCCAGCAGCGAAGGCCCGGCAGATACGCAGTATTTT.

This clonotype was seen a handful of times. The genes are TRBV6-5 and TRBJ1-4, with TRBD1 matching 9 bases. Losses at the gene ends were 8 bases for V and 8 bases for J; bases not matched to a gene: 9. The CDR3 runs 14 residues. The germline V gene encodes CDR1 MNHEY and CDR2 SVGAGI. The DNA of the CDR3 is TGTGCCAGCGGCCTACAGGGGGCAGGAGAAAAACTGTTTTTT. Translation: CASGLQGAGEKLFF.

This clonotype turned up a few times. The gene calls are TRBV7-9 and TRBJ1-4, with 8 bases fitting TRBD1. Trimming cost V 4 bases and J 7 bases; bases outside gene matches: 14. The germline V gene encodes CDR1 SEHNR and CDR2 FQNEAQ (reference sequence). The CDR3 loop spans 17 amino acids. The CDR3 nucleotides are TGTGCCAGCAGCTCAACAGGGGGAGGAGAGTTAGGTGAAAAACTGTTTTTT. Translating it yields CASSSTGGGELGEKLFF.

This rearrangement joins TRBV7-9 to TRBJ1-4; possibly TRBD1 for D (6 bases). The CDR3 length is 14 residues. Germline V gene lookup returns CDR1 SEHNR and CDR2 FQNEAQ (reference sequence). V was shortened by 6 bases and J by 5 bases, with 13 bases between the two germline ends. The CDR3 DNA follows: TGTGCCAGCAGACAAGGACAGCGAAATGAAAAACTGTTTTTT. Translating gives CASRQGQRNEKLFF.

The gene calls are TRBV6-2 or TRBV6-3 and TRBJ2-4, with no clear D. With 10 bases removed from V and 2 bases from J, the gap between germline ends came to 18 bases. In germline, CDR1 is MNHEY, CDR2 SVGEGT. The CDR3 totals 15 residues. CDR3 loop: CATHQIAEPKNIQYF. CDR3 nucleotides: TGTGCCACCCATCAGATAGCCGAACCCAAAAACATTCAGTACTTC.

CDR3 region: CASSFAIEYGYTF. CDR3 coding DNA: TGTGCCAGCAGTTTTGCCATAGAATACGGCTACACCTTC. The genes are TRBV28 and TRBJ1-2; the D is unclear. Germline V lookup: CDR1 MDHEN, CDR2 SYDVKM. V was cut by 3 bases and J by 8 bases, with 13 bases left in between. The CDR3 length is 13 residues.

This clonotype was detected a few times. The gene calls are TRBV5-6 and TRBJ2-1; 8 positions match TRBD2. With V trimmed by 2 bases and J by 12 bases, 4 bases remained unmatched. CDR1 SGHDT and CDR2 YYEEEE come from the germline V gene. This CDR3 has 12 amino acids. CDR3 sequence (DNA): TGTGCCAGCAGCTTTAGCGGGATTGTGCAGTTCTTC. Protein sequence: CASSFSGIVQFF.

This clonotype was found a few times. The gene calls are TRBV10-3 and TRBJ2-1; 14 bases line up with TRBD2. Germline values: CDR1 ENHRY, CDR2 SYGVKD. The length of the CDR3 is 18 residues. V lost 7 bases and J lost 8; bases outside the gene matches: 16. The CDR3 region has the DNA TGTGCCATCAATACAAAAGCGGGAGGGGGACTAGCGGGAGATGAGCAGTTCTTC. It yields the protein CAINTKAGGGLAGDEQFF.

This clonotype was detected a few times. This chain connects TRBV18 to TRBJ2-1; TRBD2 is a possible D gene (5 bases). Trimming shortened V by 6 bases and J by 7 bases, and 19 bases separated the two germline ends. Germline values: CDR1 KGHSH, CDR2 LQKENI. This CDR3 is 15 amino acids long. In DNA form, the CDR3 reads TGTGCCAGCTCTTATAGCGATGGCAGGCAGAATGAGCAGTTCTTC. Translating gives CASSYSDGRQNEQFF. Based on the CDR3 plus reference TRBV18 and TRBJ2-1, the full variable domain is NAGVMQNPRHLVRRRGQEARLRCSPMKGHSHVYWYRQLPEEGLKFMVYLQKENIIDESGMPKERFSAEFPKEGPSILRIQQVVRGDSAAYFCASSYSDGRQNEQFFGPGTRLTVL.

In its sample, this clonotype was seen a few times. The V gene is TRBV20-1, the J gene TRBJ2-1; 14 nucleotides match TRBD2. V was clipped by 5 bases and J by 1 base; unmatched bases: 4. The CDR3 spans 16 residues. Germline V gives CDR1 DFQATT, CDR2 SNEGSKA (reference sequence). CDR3 DNA: TGCAGTGCTCTGACTAGCGGGAGGGCTTCCTACAATGAGCAGTTCTTC. This codes for CSALTSGRASYNEQFF.

This clonotype was picked up a small number of times. V gene TRBV18 combines with J gene TRBJ1-1; D remains ambiguous. The CDR3 runs to 13 residues. Trimming removed 4 bases at V and 3 bases at J, with 9 bases between. Germline CDR1 reads KGHSH; CDR2 reads LQKENI. The CDR3 is CASSLSSDTEAFF. The CDR3 DNA reads as TGTGCCAGCTCACTATCTTCAGACACTGAAGCTTTCTTT.

In this sample, this clonotype turned up many times. The genes are TRBV27 and TRBJ1-6; 8 bases line up with TRBD1. The CDR3 consists of 16 residues. V lost 6 bases to trimming and J lost 4 bases; unmatched junction nucleotides: 8. CDR1 is MNHEY, CDR2 SMNVEV, per germline (reference sequence). The CDR3 is CASSISGGAYNSPLHF. In DNA form, the CDR3 reads TGTGCCAGCAGCATTTCAGGGGGCGCGTATAATTCACCCCTCCACTTT.

The chain carries TRBV6-2 or TRBV6-3 and TRBJ2-1, with D maybe TRBD2 (6 bases). Trimming cost V 4 bases and J 4 bases, with 11 bases left between them. The CDR3 length is 14 residues. Germline V CDR1 and CDR2: MNHEY, SVGEGT. CDR3 DNA: TGTGCCAGCAGTTCGCGGGGCCCGTACAATGAGCAGTTCTTC. Translation: CASSSRGPYNEQFF.

The J gene is TRBJ2-7, the V gene TRBV7-9; D gene unclear. The CDR3 is 13 amino acids. From germline, CDR1 is SEHNR and CDR2 FQNEAQ (reference sequence). V was cut by 0 bases and J by 7 bases, with 10 bases left in between. Here the CDR3 reads CASSLAIAGEQYF. CDR3 DNA: TGTGCCAGCAGCTTAGCCATAGCCGGAGAGCAGTACTTC.

The chain joins TRBV13 to TRBJ1-1; weak D call: TRBD1 (5 bases). V gave up 4 bases and J gave up 1 base, with 13 bases separating them. CDR3 length: 15 residues. Germline V lookup: CDR1 PRHDT, CDR2 FYEKMQ (reference sequence). CDR3 DNA: TGTGCCAGCAGCTGGTGGGGCTACGGGAACACTGAAGCTTTCTTT. Its protein is CASSWWGYGNTEAFF.

The chain joins TRBV21-1 to TRBJ2-7; TRBD2 is the table's D call, not checked against the DNA. TRBV21-1 is classified as a pseudogene. This CDR3 is 14 amino acids long. CDR3 region: CASSDVQSQHFQYF. Here the CDR3 DNA reads TGTGCCAGCAGCGACGTCCAGTCCCAACACTTCCAGTACTTC.

The sample holds many counts of this clonotype. The CDR3 sequence is CASSLIAGATSHNEQFF. The CDR3 coding sequence is TGTGCCAGCAGCTTAATCGCGGGAGCGACTAGCCACAATGAGCAGTTCTTC. V gene TRBV7-3 combines with J gene TRBJ2-1, with 7 bases identical to TRBD2. V shed 1 base, J shed 5 bases, and the junction held 11 bases outside the gene matches. This CDR3 comprises 17 residues. CDR1 SGHTA and CDR2 FQGTGA come from the germline V gene.

This clonotype was seen more than once but under ten times. This chain uses TRBV12-3 or TRBV12-4 with TRBJ2-2; perhaps D is TRBD1 or TRBD2 (5 bases each). There are 17 residues in the CDR3. The V end lost 2 bases, the J end lost 6 bases, and 19 bases lay between the germline ends. The CDR3 DNA is TGTGCCAGCAGTTTACCCCGCGACAGCGGTGTCCCCGGGGAGCTGTTTTTT. It encodes CASSLPRDSGVPGELFF.

The chain combines TRBV9 with TRBJ2-3; D not certain. CDR3 length: 14 amino acids. The V gene's germline CDR1 is SGDLS and CDR2 YYNGEE. Trimming stripped 4 bases from V and 6 bases from J, with 15 bases between. In nucleotides, the CDR3 is TGTGCCAGCAGCCGGGCCCAAAACGAGGATACGCAGTATTTT. Its protein product is CASSRAQNEDTQYF.

The chain couples TRBV9 to TRBJ2-5, with D perhaps matching TRBD1 (6 bases). Germline V CDR1 and CDR2: SGDLS, YYNGEE. The CDR3 spans 14 residues. V shed 2 bases and J shed 4 bases, with 12 bases lying between them. CDR3 coding DNA: TGTGCCAGCAGCGTCCCAGGGGTTGGAGAGACCCAGTACTTC. Its protein is CASSVPGVGETQYF.

The table lists this clonotype with many counts. This chain uses TRBV7-9 with TRBJ1-2, with 8 nucleotides matching TRBD1. Germline CDR1 is SEHNR and CDR2 is FQNEAQ (reference sequence). The trim removed 4 bases at V and 8 bases at J, leaving 9 bases unmatched. The CDR3 sequence is 14 residues long. Here the CDR3 DNA reads TGTGCCAGCAGCTCGGGACAGGTGGGGTTCGGCTACACCTTC. Its protein is CASSSGQVGFGYTF. Complete variable domain (other parts from reference TRBV7-9 and TRBJ1-2): DTGVSQNPRHKITKRGQNVTFRCDPISEHNRLYWYRQTLGQGPEFLTYFQNEAQLEKSRLLSDRFSAERPKGSFSTLEIQRTEQGDSAMYLCASSSGQVGFGYTFGSGTRLTVV.

In regard to this clonotype: Possible read error: a much larger clone is one base away. The CDR3 nucleotides are TGTGCCGGCAGCCTTAGGACAGGGAGCGAGACCCAGTACTTC. It translates to CAGSLRTGSETQYF. The chain joins TRBV7-8 to TRBJ2-5; 8 bases fit TRBD1. Germline V lookup: CDR1 SGHVS, CDR2 FQNEAQ. The CDR3 loop spans 14 amino acids.

On this clonotype itself: Since the CDR3 does not end with the conserved phenylalanine or tryptophan, this likely comes from a read error. Because the CDR3's place on the DNA is in doubt, the DNA is left out and the CDR3 is given as listed by TCRdb. The V call is TRBV3-1, the J call TRBJ2-7; the DNA was not compared with TRBD2, the D call given in the table. A total of 12 residues make up the CDR3, ends included. Germline-derived CDR1 and CDR2 are LGHDT and YNNKEL (reference sequence). CDR3: CASSQLAGRVQI.

Ten or more counts support this clonotype. J is TRBJ2-1 and V is TRBV20-1; unclear D gene. Germline V lookup: CDR1 DFQATT, CDR2 SNEGSKA (reference sequence). Trimming removed 2 bases from V and 4 bases from J, with 3 bases in between. The CDR3 spans 11 residues. CDR3: CSARRYNEQFF. DNA for the CDR3: TGCAGTGCTAGAAGGTACAATGAGCAGTTCTTC.

The sample holds many counts of this clonotype. The V and J genes are TRBV7-2 and TRBJ2-1, with 10 bases matching TRBD2. The CDR3 has 15 residues. The ends lost 1 base at V and 9 bases at J; junction bases unmatched: 6. CDR1 and CDR2 (germline): SGHTA, FQGNSA. The CDR3 sequence: CASSLGLAGVSEQFF. The DNA for the CDR3 is TGTGCCAGCAGCTTAGGTCTAGCGGGAGTCAGTGAGCAGTTCTTC. Full variable domain (remainder filled in from reference TRBV7-2 and TRBJ2-1): GAGVSQSPSNKVTEKGKDVELRCDPISGHTALYWYRQSLGQGLEFLIYFQGNSAPDKSGLPSDRFSAERTGGSVSTLTIQRTQQEDSAVYLCASSLGLAGVSEQFFGPGTRLTVL.